The rows below give T cell receptor beta chains drawn from one sample of a study of PD-1 blockade in classical Hodgkin lymphoma. Data came from immunoSEQ multiplex PCR; TCRdb stores just in-frame clones and leaves some out. The sample has around 20,000 clones, 70% to 80% seen once. This specimen consisted of peripheral blood mononuclear cells (PBMCs), obtained before the fourth cycle of nivolumab. These TCRs come from a human donor with classical Hodgkin lymphoma. Each CDR3 is given with its conserved first and last residue.

len	v_gene	j_gene	CDR3aa
18	TRBV27	TRBJ2-5	CASSLLTPRVTAWETQYF
14	TRBV4-1	TRBJ2-5	CASKINRALETQYF
13	TRBV28	TRBJ2-1	CASSHTTDRVGFF
14	TRBV5-4	TRBJ2-5	CASSLYGTEETQYF
15	TRBV6-1	TRBJ2-1	CASSGWDSPFDEQFF
14	TRBV7-9	TRBJ1-2	CASSFSTTNYGYTF
12	TRBV7-9	TRBJ1-6	CASSLTNSPLHF
16	TRBV7-2	TRBJ2-3	CASSLLGGLSTDTQYF
14	TRBV19	TRBJ1-2	CAATPGNIDYGYTF
12	TRBV4-3	TRBJ2-1	CASSQDWDEQFF
13	TRBV5-1	TRBJ2-7	CASSSTGEGEQYF
14	TRBV10-3	TRBJ1-1	CAIMSTGGDTEAFF
16	TRBV7-9	TRBJ2-5	CASSPTGAADQKTQYF
14	TRBV9	TRBJ2-7	CASSVGTGRHEQYF
15	TRBV2	TRBJ2-3	CASRPQGISTDTQYF
15	TRBV5-6	TRBJ2-7	CASSYLRDRPYEQYF
16	TRBV11-2	TRBJ2-1	CASSSLFSGGADEQFF
14	TRBV6-1	TRBJ2-2	CASSAPQNSGELFF
14	TRBV4-1	TRBJ1-2	CASSQVRDIYGYTF
13	TRBV28	TRBJ1-2	CAARQGFVRGYTF
17	TRBV5-6	TRBJ2-3	CASSLAGLISSTDTQYF
16	TRBV5-1	TRBJ2-3	CASSLGAASGTDTQYF
15	TRBV9	TRBJ1-1	CASSAGSSSNTEAFF
13	TRBV28	TRBJ2-1	CASSLVQGAEQFF
15	TRBV18	TRBJ2-7	CASSPPSRASYEQYF
17	TRBV5-1	TRBJ2-7	CASSFGQLLADGNEQYF
16	TRBV7-6	TRBJ2-3	CASSPVASGHTDTQYF
17	TRBV12-5	TRBJ1-5	CASGLVHGVYSNQPQHF
15	TRBV4-1	TRBJ1-1	CASSQVPTGSTEAFF
11	TRBV13	TRBJ2-7	CASSLVHEQYF
14	TRBV29-1	TRBJ2-7	CSVEGPGGQYEQYF
15	TRBV4-1	TRBJ2-7	CASSPPDKTLYEQYF
15	TRBV4-1	TRBJ1-1	CASSQVQGVNTEAFF
15	TRBV5-5	TRBJ2-5	CASTNWARPQETQYF
16	TRBV10-3	NA	CAISDRGAPGWYEQYF
13	TRBV6-1	TRBJ2-3	CASSEAPRDTQYF
13	TRBV16	TRBJ1-1	CASSQSVLTEAFF
14	TRBV5-1	TRBJ2-1	CASSRTGTPNEQFF
15	TRBV5-1	TRBJ2-5	CASSPGPNSRETQYF